Reported below is one T cell receptor beta chain. What it binds is not known. These data come from a study of blood T cells in healthy people across ages. Study results and limitations: Donor CMV status was unknown, possibly confounding expanded clonotype changes. Researchers report that TCR beta diversity correlated strongly with naive T cell percentage.

PCR was performed a second time for about 6 to 12 cycles using a sample-barcoded 5' primer and a J-beta primer mix. TCRdb fed the 5' RACE reads into MiXCR, producing one record per CDR3 protein. This sample has about 1.1 million distinct CDR3 sequences, with around two fifths found just once. CDR3 length equals 17 residues. Germline CDR1 and CDR2: MNHEY and SMNVEV (reference sequence). V dropped 3 bases and J dropped 5 bases, with 20 bases sitting between them. V gene TRBV27 combines with J gene TRBJ1-5, with D possibly being TRBD1 (6 bases). Sequencing was done on a sample of blood. The receptor was isolated from a young man in good health. The CDR3 DNA reads TGTGCCAGCAGTTTCTATGCCCCGGACAGATCCTATCAGCCCCAGCATTTT. This encodes CASSFYAPDRSYQPQHF.